Presented here are 18 T cell receptor beta chains from one specimen sequenced in a study of T cell responses to AZD1222 COVID-19 vaccine (dated by TCRdb to 2020 to 2023). Per the publication, the time point label means: baseline before first vaccination. Library preparation used the immunoSEQ multiplex PCR assay. TCRdb took over this immuneACCESS table, retaining in-frame rearrangements with V and J assigned. Such tables are incomplete; in checked studies, under half of the missing clones stem from an unresolved V gene, and the remainder is unexplained. This sample lists 150,000 to 200,000 clones; around 92% were detected once. Together, the top ten hold 1% to 1.5% of the sample. Here the sequenced sample was peripheral blood, taken on day 0 of AZD1222 vaccination. Receptor source: an adult in good health.

In the case of this clone: An end of the junction does not agree with germline; a read error may underlie this. V and J are TRBV6-6 and TRBJ2-7, with 9 bases lining up with TRBD1. This CDR3 comprises 15 residues. Germline assignment: CDR1 MNHNY and CDR2 SVGAGI (reference sequence). The CDR3 DNA sequence: TGTGCTAGCAGCGGAGGTGGGACAGGGCTCTACGAGCAGTACTTC. Translation: CASSGGGTGLYEQYF.

The chain carries TRBV18 and TRBJ1-2, with TRBD1 identical over 8 bases. The CDR3 has 14 residues. Germline-derived CDR1 and CDR2 are KGHSH and LQKENI. V shed 5 bases and J 8 bases; nucleotides not matched to a gene: 10. This CDR3 reads CASSMDREERGYTF. The CDR3 DNA sequence: TGTGCCAGCTCAATGGACAGGGAAGAGCGCGGCTACACCTTC.

This chain connects TRBV2 to TRBJ1-5, with TRBD1 as a possible D gene (5 bases). Germline CDR1 and CDR2: SNHLY and FYNNEI. Trimming left V 6 bases short and J 8 bases short, with 14 bases between. The CDR3 is 13 amino acids. CDR3 region: CASSWGSVEPQHF. In DNA form, the CDR3 reads TGTGCCAGCAGCTGGGGGTCAGTGGAGCCCCAGCATTTT.

The V gene is TRBV5-1, the J gene TRBJ1-4; TRBD1 might be the D (5 bases). CDR1 and CDR2 (germline): SGHRS, YFSETQ. V was cut by 3 bases and J by 0 bases, with 12 bases left in between. The CDR3 extends over 16 amino acids. CDR3 in DNA: TGCGCCAGCAGCTCTCGGGGCCTAGCAACTAATGAAAAACTGTTTTTT. Translation: CASSSRGLATNEKLFF.

V and J are TRBV2 and TRBJ1-4, with D possibly TRBD1 on 5 matching bases. The V end was cut by 5 bases, the J end by 8 bases, with 24 bases between. The CDR3 consists of 17 residues. Germline V CDR1 and CDR2: SNHLY, FYNNEI. CDR3 nucleotide sequence: TGTGCCAGCAGTATAAGATACAGGACAACCGGCGGAGAAAAACTGTTTTTT. It codes for CASSIRYRTTGGEKLFF.

The chain combines TRBV6-2 or TRBV6-3 with TRBJ1-6, with D hard to call. The CDR3 spans 11 residues. Trimming took off 4 bases at V and 10 bases at J, with 5 bases between the two ends. Germline V lookup: CDR1 MNHEY, CDR2 SVGEGT. In nucleotides, the CDR3 is TGTGCCAGCAGTTCGGCGTCACCCCTCCACTTT. Protein product: CASSSASPLHF.

The chain combines TRBV5-1 with TRBJ2-7, with TRBD1 matching 7 bases. Germline V gene data show CDR1 as SGHRS and CDR2 as YFSETQ. Trimming took 4 bases from V and 6 from J; bases not matched to a gene: 10. This CDR3 is 14 amino acids long. The CDR3 spells CASSPDGTDLEQYF. The CDR3 bases are TGCGCCAGCAGCCCCGACGGGACAGACCTCGAGCAGTACTTC.

The chain uses TRBV19 and TRBJ1-1, with D possibly TRBD1 on 6 matching bases. CDR1 LNHDA and CDR2 SQIVND come from the germline V gene (reference sequence). Between the trimmed V and J ends, which lost 2 bases and 5 bases, there was a span of 15 bases. This CDR3 is 15 amino acids long. The CDR3 nucleotides read TGTGCCAGTAGTATAAGACAGGAAGTTGGGACTGAAGCTTTCTTT. Its protein is CASSIRQEVGTEAFF. The complete variable domain, with remaining parts taken from reference TRBV19 and TRBJ1-1, reads DGGITQSPKYLFRKEGQNVTLSCEQNLNHDAMYWYRQDPGQGLRLIYYSQIVNDFQKGDIAEGYSVSREKKESFPLTVTSAQKNPTAFYLCASSIRQEVGTEAFFGQGTRLTVV.

This sequence joins TRBV18 and TRBJ2-7; 10 positions agree with TRBD1. The CDR3 totals 13 residues. V was pared by 2 bases and J by 6 bases, with 1 base of the junction left unmatched. Germline loops: CDR1 KGHSH, CDR2 LQKENI. The CDR3 loop is CASSPWTGGEQYF. For the CDR3, the DNA is TGTGCCAGCTCACCATGGACAGGGGGCGAGCAGTACTTC.

J is TRBJ1-5 and V is TRBV5-8; 8 bases line up with TRBD1. The CDR3 totals 17 residues. The V segment lost 4 bases and the J segment 0 bases; nucleotides outside the gene matches: 9. Germline CDR1 reads SGHTS; CDR2 reads YDEGEE. This CDR3 reads CASSLGTGSYSNQPQHF. DNA for the CDR3: TGTGCCAGCAGCCTAGGGACAGGAAGTTATAGCAATCAGCCCCAGCATTTT.

CDR3 coding DNA: TGTGCCAGCCAGCGAAACTTGCGGGGTACGCAGTATTTT. Its translation: CASQRNLRGTQYF. This chain uses TRBV3-1 (or the pseudogene TRBV3-2) with TRBJ2-3; a possible D gene is TRBD2 (6 bases). Looked up from germline, CDR1 is LGHDT and CDR2 is YNNKEL (reference sequence). The CDR3 loop spans 13 amino acids. V gave up 8 bases and J gave up 8 bases, with 17 bases separating them.

The chain joins TRBV7-9 to TRBJ1-1; D remains unclear. The V end lost 5 bases, the J end lost 1 base, and 11 bases lay between the germline ends. Germline V gene lookup returns CDR1 SEHNR and CDR2 FQNEAQ (reference sequence). The CDR3 is 14 residues long. This chain's CDR3 is CASSPVDWNTEAFF. The CDR3 nucleotides read TGTGCCAGCAGCCCCGTCGACTGGAACACTGAAGCTTTCTTT.

The V gene is TRBV5-6, the J gene TRBJ1-6; D not certain. V was cut by 3 bases and J by 7 bases, with 11 bases left in between. This CDR3 has 14 amino acids. Germline CDR1 SGHDT, CDR2 YYEEEE. CDR3 in amino acids: CASSSRAANSPLHF. The CDR3 DNA reads as TGTGCCAGCAGCTCTCGGGCCGCCAATTCACCCCTCCACTTT. The full variable domain, rest sourced from reference TRBV5-6 and TRBJ1-6, is DAGVTQSPTHLIKTRGQQVTLRCSPKSGHDTVSWYQQALGQGPQFIFQYYEEEERQRGNFPDRFSGHQFPNYSSELNVNALLLGDSALYLCASSSRAANSPLHFGNGTRLTVT.

This chain connects TRBV19 to TRBJ2-2; tentative D call: TRBD2 (6 bases). Germline V lookup: CDR1 LNHDA, CDR2 SQIVND (reference sequence). The V and J ends lost 4 bases and 5 bases respectively, with 8 bases between them. The CDR3 spans 13 residues. The CDR3 sequence is CASSTGRTGELFF. The CDR3, as DNA: TGTGCCAGTAGTACGGGGAGGACCGGGGAGCTGTTTTTT.

Points on this clone: This sample also contains other DNA sequences that code for the same CDR3. V usage is TRBV29-1 and J usage is TRBJ1-3; D gene uncertain. The CDR3 is made up of 14 amino acids. In germline, CDR1 is SQVTM, CDR2 ANQGSEA. Trimming removed 0 bases at V and 0 bases at J, with 6 bases between. The CDR3: CSVEDRGSGNTIYF. The CDR3 coding sequence is TGCAGCGTTGAAGATCGTGGCTCTGGAAACACCATATATTTT.

J is TRBJ1-1 and V is TRBV27, with TRBD1 as a possible D gene (5 bases). Germline CDR1 is MNHEY and CDR2 is SMNVEV (reference sequence). The CDR3 has 12 amino acids. V lost 2 bases to trimming and J lost 7 bases, with 8 bases between them. CDR3 DNA sequence: TGTGCCAGCAGTTTAGGGGGGGTTGAAGCTTTCTTT. This sequence encodes CASSLGGVEAFF.

On this clone: An end of the junction does not agree with germline; a read error may underlie this. The chain combines TRBV6-1 with TRBJ1-1, with a weak D call TRBD1 (5 bases). There are 15 residues in the CDR3. CDR1 is MNHNS, CDR2 SASEGT, per germline. CDR3 in amino acids: CASREGQGWTTEAFF. Here the CDR3 DNA reads TGTGCCAGCAGGGAAGGGCAGGGCTGGACCACTGAAGCTTTCTTT.

The CDR3 loop is CASNEGGGALQETQYF. Here the CDR3 DNA reads TGTGCCAGTAATGAAGGTGGGGGGGCTTTACAAGAGACCCAGTACTTC. The chain is built from TRBV19 and TRBJ2-5, with D maybe TRBD2 (7 bases). V lost 7 bases and J lost 2, with 20 bases in between. Looked up from germline, CDR1 is LNHDA and CDR2 is SQIVND (reference sequence). This CDR3 spans 16 amino acids.